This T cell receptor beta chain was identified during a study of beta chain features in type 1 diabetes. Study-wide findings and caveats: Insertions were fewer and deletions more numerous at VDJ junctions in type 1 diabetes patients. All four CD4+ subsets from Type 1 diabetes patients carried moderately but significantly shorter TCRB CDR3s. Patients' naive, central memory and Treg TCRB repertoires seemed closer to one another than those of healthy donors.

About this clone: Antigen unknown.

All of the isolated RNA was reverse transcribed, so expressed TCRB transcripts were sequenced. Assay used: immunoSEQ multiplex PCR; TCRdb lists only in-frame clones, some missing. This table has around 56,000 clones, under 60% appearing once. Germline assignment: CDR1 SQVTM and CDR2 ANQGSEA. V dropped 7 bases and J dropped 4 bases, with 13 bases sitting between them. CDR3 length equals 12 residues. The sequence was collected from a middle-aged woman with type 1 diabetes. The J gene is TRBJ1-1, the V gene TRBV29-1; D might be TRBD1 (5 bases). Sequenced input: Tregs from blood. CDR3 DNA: TGCAGCGGAGGATCAGGGCCCACTGAAGCTTTCTTT. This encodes CSGGSGPTEAFF.